The text below deals with one T cell receptor beta chain. Antigen: not known. This sample stems from a study of T cell responses to AZD1222 COVID-19 vaccine. The table came from immunoSEQ multiplex PCR; TCRdb's copy has only in-frame clones and leaves some out. The table includes some 170,000 clones, roughly 94% detected once. With 3 bases removed from V and 0 bases from J, the gap between germline ends came to 6 bases. The V gene's germline CDR1 is SEHNR and CDR2 FQNEAQ (reference sequence). The length of the CDR3 is 14 residues. General observations from the study: The donor group comprised mostly white British people and more females; the analysis possibly underestimated clonal diversity.

The input for sequencing was peripheral blood, taken on day 0 of MenACWY control vaccination. The rearrangement joins TRBV7-9 to TRBJ2-1; unclear D gene. This sequence was found in an adult in good health. CDR3 protein: CASSLVLSYNEQFF. The CDR3 DNA is TGTGCCAGCAGCTTGGTCCTCTCCTACAATGAGCAGTTCTTC.